Reported below is one TCR beta chain. The antigen remains unidentified. This sample is drawn from a study of CD8 T cells in ankylosing spondylitis. Overall study results and limits: A TCR beta motif of 7 to 9 highly homologous variants seemed to mark ankylosing spondylitis blood. Several of the motif variants were reported before in synovial fluid and blood from reactive arthritis.

TCRdb fed the 5' RACE reads into MiXCR, producing one record per CDR3 protein. This table holds about 340,000 distinct CDR3 sequences, 6.5% to 10% found once. The V segment lost 5 bases and the J segment 1 base; nucleotides outside the gene matches: 8. From germline, CDR1 is SGHVS and CDR2 FQNEAQ. This CDR3 is 15 amino acids long. Sequencing was carried out using blood, either unsorted or a sorted T cell fraction (not recorded which). This receptor was obtained from a male donor with ankylosing spondylitis. The chain combines TRBV7-8 with TRBJ2-7, with 7 nucleotides matching TRBD2. The CDR3 loop reads CASSALGGLSYEQYF. CDR3 DNA sequence: TGTGCCAGCAGCGCCCTGGGGGGGTTGTCCTACGAGCAGTACTTC. Drawing the rest from reference TRBV7-8 and TRBJ2-7, the complete variable domain is GAGVSQSPRYKVAKRGQDVALRCDPISGHVSLFWYQQALGQGPEFLTYFQNEAQLDKSGLPSDRFFAERPEGSVSTLKIQRTQQEDSAVYLCASSALGGLSYEQYFGPGTRLTVT.